This T cell receptor beta chain stems from a study of CD8+ T cells in alopecia areata. The CDR3 contains 13 residues. The V end lost 7 bases, the J end lost 8 bases, and 20 bases lay between the germline ends. Germline values: CDR1 SQVTM, CDR2 ANQGSEA. Following extraction, RNA underwent reverse transcription to cDNA, which served as the sequencing template. TCRdb's table, derived via immunoSEQ multiplex PCR, lists solely in-frame clones and lacks some. The sample has about 190,000 clones, around 56% seen once. The treatment denotes: oral pan-JAK inhibitor, 5-10 mg twice daily. The chain has TRBV29-1 and TRBJ1-2, with D tentatively TRBD1 (5 bases). The sequences come from CD4+ T cells sorted from blood, collected at week 4, from a patient treated with tofacitinib. The TCR was taken from a human donor with alopecia areata. This chain's CDR3 is CSGLGTAGGGYTF. DNA of the CDR3: TGCAGCGGCCTAGGGACGGCGGGGGGAGGCTACACCTTC.